The rows below give T cell receptor beta chains drawn from one sample of a study of blood T cell repertoires in COVID-19. Repertoires were generated with immunoSEQ multiplex PCR, while TCRdb's copy carries only in-frame clones and drops some. The sample includes around 300,000 clones, more than 80% of them seen just once. Sequencing used PBMCs or T cells enriched from blood (not recorded which). The receptors come from a woman aged 18-29 years who had recovered from COVID-19. The CDR3 runs from the conserved cysteine through the conserved F or W. The order of the fields is clone size, J gene, V gene, D gene, CDR3 protein, CDR3 DNA. The D gene is left open where the match is weak. Clone size is given for some rows only: seen once, a few or many times, or a class if the clone is expanded.

NA TRBJ2-7 TRBV5-5 TRBD2 CASSPSLAGLYEQYF TGTGCCAGCAGCCCCTCACTAGCGGGGCTCTACGAGCAGTACTTC
NA TRBJ1-4 TRBV19 NA CASSPGGRALFF TGTGCCAGTAGCCCCGGAGGACGCGCACTGTTTTTT
NA TRBJ1-1 TRBV3-1/TRBV3-2 TRBD1 CASSQGPGGIFTEAFF TGTGCCAGCAGCCAAGGGCCAGGGGGTATATTCACTGAAGCTTTCTTT
NA TRBJ1-2 TRBV7-8 TRBD1 CASSSLVGQASRGYTF TGTGCCAGCAGCTCCTTAGTCGGACAGGCCTCGCGGGGCTACACCTTC
NA TRBJ2-5 TRBV28 NA CASSAGQETQYF TGTGCCAGCAGTGCAGGGCAAGAGACCCAGTACTTC
NA TRBJ1-1 TRBV2 NA CASSLTGFEAFF TGTGCCAGCAGTCTTACAGGCTTCGAAGCTTTCTTT
NA TRBJ1-5 TRBV9 NA CASSLGGGGNQPQHF TGTGCCAGCAGCCTAGGGGGGGGCGGCAATCAGCCCCAGCATTTT
NA TRBJ2-7 TRBV5-4 TRBD1 CASSSATGVSYEQYF TGTGCCAGCAGCTCGGCGACAGGGGTCTCCTACGAGCAGTACTTC
NA TRBJ1-5 TRBV27 NA CASSPRGNQPQHF TGTGCCAGCAGCCCCCGCGGCAATCAGCCCCAGCATTTT
NA TRBJ2-3 TRBV11-2 TRBD2 CASSSSVVPGLASTDTQYF TGTGCCAGCAGTTCGTCAGTCGTGCCGGGACTAGCTAGCACAGATACGCAGTATTTT
NA TRBJ1-2 TRBV6-5 NA CASSNTGWGGYTF TGTGCCAGCAGTAATACAGGGTGGGGAGGCTACACCTTC
NA TRBJ1-4 TRBV30 NA CAWSGGHGSEKLFF TGTGCCTGGTCGGGGGGTCATGGTAGTGAAAAACTGTTTTTT
NA TRBJ1-4 TRBV3-1/TRBV3-2 TRBD1 CASSEQGARRTEKLFF TGTGCCAGCAGTGAACAGGGGGCAAGGCGAACGGAAAAACTGTTTTTT
NA TRBJ1-2 TRBV10-1 NA CASSGPGGSYGYTF TGCGCCAGCAGTGGGCCGGGGGGATCCTATGGCTACACCTTC
once TRBJ2-7 TRBV29-1 NA CSVARQHEQYF TGCAGCGTTGCTCGACAGCACGAGCAGTACTTC
once TRBJ1-1 TRBV6-1 NA CASSDVGRGYTEAFF TGTGCCAGCAGTGACGTAGGCAGGGGTTACACTGAAGCTTTCTTT
NA TRBJ1-2 TRBV5-1 NA CASSLVSNYGYTF TGCGCCAGCAGTCTCGTCAGTAACTATGGCTACACCTTC
NA TRBJ1-2 TRBV5-4 NA CASSLGQGGIYGYTF TGTGCCAGCAGCCTAGGGCAGGGCGGCATCTATGGCTACACCTTC
once TRBJ1-2 TRBV19 TRBD1 CAGRTGGGYTF TGTGCCGGCCGGACAGGGGGTGGCTACACCTTC
NA TRBJ2-7 TRBV3-1/TRBV3-2 NA CASSPRQYEQYF TGTGCCAGCAGCCCCCGACAGTACGAGCAGTACTTC
NA TRBJ2-1 TRBV25-1 TRBD2 CASSGGGPYGEQFF TGTGCCAGCAGTGGCGGGGGGCCGTACGGTGAGCAGTTCTTC
NA TRBJ1-6 TRBV5-1 NA CASSLAERFYNSPLHF TGCGCCAGCAGCTTGGCTGAACGGTTCTATAATTCACCCCTCCACTTT
once TRBJ2-1 TRBV5-1 TRBD2 CASSFLAGAGNEQFF TGCGCCAGCAGCTTCCTAGCGGGGGCGGGGAATGAGCAGTTCTTC
NA TRBJ2-3 TRBV5-1 NA CASSPERPTDTQYF TGCGCCAGCAGCCCTGAGCGCCCGACAGATACGCAGTATTTT
NA TRBJ1-2 TRBV18 NA CASSPPNRNYGYTF TGTGCCAGCTCACCCCCGAACAGAAACTATGGCTACACCTTC
NA TRBJ2-4 TRBV27 NA CASSSPGTLGTGNIQYF TGTGCCAGCAGTTCACCAGGGACTCTTGGAACGGGGAACATTCAGTACTTC
NA TRBJ1-4 TRBV20-1 NA CSASYTRNEKLFF TGCAGTGCTAGTTACACCCGTAATGAAAAACTGTTTTTT
few TRBJ2-2 TRBV6-1 NA CASSVAVAGELFF TGTGCCAGCAGTGTAGCTGTCGCCGGGGAGCTGTTTTTT
NA TRBJ1-2 TRBV27 TRBD1 CASSRQGRGYTF TGTGCCAGCAGCCGACAGGGCAGAGGCTACACCTTC
NA TRBJ2-3 TRBV11-3 NA CASSSRLGSTDTQYF TGTGCCAGCAGCTCCCGTCTGGGCAGCACAGATACGCAGTATTTT
NA TRBJ2-3 TRBV24-1 TRBD2 CATSGFTIAGGSTDTQYF TGTGCCACCAGTGGCTTCACAATAGCGGGGGGGAGCACAGATACGCAGTATTTT
once TRBJ1-1 TRBV10-3 NA CAISDLQGMSTEAFF TGTGCCATCAGTGATTTACAGGGTATGAGCACTGAAGCTTTCTTT
NA TRBJ2-3 TRBV5-4 TRBD2 CASSSRGGGTDTQYF TGTGCCAGCAGTTCCCGGGGGGGCGGGACAGATACGCAGTATTTT
NA TRBJ2-1 TRBV5-1 TRBD2 CASSLDGLAGAYNEQFF TGCGCCAGCAGCTTGGACGGACTAGCGGGGGCCTACAATGAGCAGTTCTTC
NA TRBJ1-1 TRBV5-4 NA CASSSYRELNTEAFF TGTGCCAGCAGCTCCTACAGGGAATTGAACACTGAAGCTTTCTTT
NA TRBJ1-2 TRBV19 TRBD1 CASSGVGPGTGFPNYGYTF TGTGCCAGTAGCGGAGTGGGCCCCGGGACAGGGTTTCCTAACTATGGCTACACCTTC
NA TRBJ2-2 TRBV24-1 NA CATSGPRERDTGELFF TGTGCCACCAGTGGTCCCCGGGAAAGAGACACCGGGGAGCTGTTTTTT
NA TRBJ1-3 TRBV9 NA CASSEGMTVSGNTIYF TGTGCCAGCAGCGAGGGGATGACAGTCTCTGGAAACACCATATATTTT
NA TRBJ2-1 TRBV10-1 TRBD2 CASSAGTSGGRNEQFF TGCGCCAGCAGTGCCGGGACTAGCGGGGGGAGGAATGAGCAGTTCTTC
NA TRBJ1-1 TRBV7-2 TRBD1 CASSFGTGNTEAFF TGTGCCAGCAGCTTTGGGACAGGGAACACTGAAGCTTTCTTT
NA TRBJ2-7 TRBV11-3 NA CASSPDPGSGEQYF TGTGCCAGCAGCCCGGATCCAGGGTCCGGGGAGCAGTACTTC
NA TRBJ2-7 TRBV10-3 TRBD1 CAISAAAGTGFDEQYF TGTGCCATCAGTGCTGCTGCCGGGACAGGGTTCGACGAGCAGTACTTC
NA TRBJ2-7 TRBV2 NA CASTRGWEQYF TGTGCCAGCACCAGAGGGTGGGAGCAGTACTTC
NA TRBJ1-6 TRBV6-5 TRBD1 CASSSEGTGVSPLHF TGTGCCAGCAGTTCTGAAGGGACAGGGGTGTCACCCCTCCACTTT
once TRBJ2-7 TRBV11-2 TRBD1 CASSLNRDSSYEQYF TGTGCCAGCAGCCTGAACCGGGACAGCTCCTACGAGCAGTACTTC
NA TRBJ1-2 TRBV19 NA CASSIWAAPYGYTF TGTGCCAGTAGTATATGGGCAGCCCCCTATGGCTACACCTTC
NA TRBJ2-3 TRBV30 TRBD2 CAWSVVRRGDTDTQYF TGTGCCTGGAGTGTTGTCAGGCGGGGGGACACAGATACGCAGTATTTT